This T cell receptor beta chain comes out of a study of T cell responses to AZD1222 COVID-19 vaccine listed by TCRdb under 2021. At the level of the whole study: AZD1222 recipients given second doses at about 4 weeks or at about 12 weeks were pooled, since spike-specific TCR depth and breadth were not found to differ between the two schedules. A total of approximately 240 trial participants underwent TCR sequencing, of whom about 200 received two doses of AZD1222 and about 25 received two doses of the MenACWY control vaccine. Trial participants were enrolled into age subgroups of 18-55, 56-69 and 70-plus years, which contained approximately 150, 30 and 60 TCR-sequenced participants, respectively.

The CDR3 regions of human TCRbeta chains were analyzed by immunosequencing. The paper's processing steps were these. Repertoire TCRs were checked for matches against a reference library of SARS-CoV-2-specific TCRs that had been generated using the MIRA antigen-specificity platform. Breadth was defined as the fraction of unique TCRs that were SARS-CoV-2-associated. Depth was defined as the fraction of total T cells that were SARS-CoV-2-associated. Using the MIRA data, every spike-specific TCR was mapped to the spike region that the TCR reacted to and assigned to either a CD4 or a CD8 class. Log10-transformed breadth and depth values were compared by one-way ANOVA with Sidak's multiple comparisons tests. Entries here come from immuneACCESS through TCRdb and include only in-frame sequences with V and J called. Some clones fail to appear in such tables; in the studies checked, an unresolved V gene covers under half of the shortfall, and the cause of the remainder is unknown. V and J calls and clone size follow that table, whereas D and trimming were derived from the DNA. The sample table records 98,000 or so clones; 80% to 90% of these occur just once. The ten largest clones add up to more than 6.5% of the sample.

This clone was observed a few times. Its recognized antigen is unknown. The input lacks base qualities; no much larger clone sits a single base away. The CDR3, from cysteine to phenylalanine, totals 13 residues. Only CDR3 DNA is held: 39 bases, read in frame from base 1. V loses 10 bases at its end and J loses 1 base; junction bases beyond the gene matches: 5. Read against the paper, the sample's time point label means: baseline before first vaccination. Vaccinee samples were obtained from the UK trials COV001 and COV002, which included a single-blind randomized controlled phase 2/3 trial of AZD1222 (ChAdOx1 nCoV-19) in healthy adults. For TCRbeta chain sequencing, PBMC samples were collected from trial participants at day 0 and at day 28 after the second dose. The investigation overall reported the following: Participants were mostly white British, with more females than males. The authors suggested clonal diversity may have been underestimated. A significant rise in spike-specific TCR breadth and depth was observed after two AZD1222 doses relative to day 0 and relative to MenACWY recipients. Conclusions about previously exposed vaccinees were limited because only a handful of AZD1222 recipients were SARS-CoV-2 seropositive at baseline. Reportedly, close to half of the unique spike-specific TCRs recognized epitopes lying outside the regions that are mutated in the B.1.351 and B.1.1.7 variants. No day 14 peak-response samples were available, so repertoires were characterized only after the peak T cell response. Vaccine-associated CD4 TCRs spanned the whole spike protein, with dominant responses in regions 160-218 and 743-854. In the small 56-69-year group, the increase in depth fell short of significance, most likely because of low power.

The V and J segments used are TRBV12-3 or TRBV12-4 and TRBJ1-2; 8 central bases correspond to TRBD1. The sequencing used peripheral blood, collected on day 0 of AZD1222 vaccination. The TCR comes from an adult in good health. The DNA sequence is as follows: TGTGCCATAGGACAGGGCGGTAACTATGGCTACACCTTC. This translates into CAIGQGGNYGYTF.